This entry lists 25 T cell receptor beta chains sequenced from one sample in a study of blood T cell repertoires in COVID-19. Profiled with immunoSEQ multiplex PCR; TCRdb holds only in-frame clones, not every one. This table holds about 370,000 clones, approximately 89% found once. The sequenced material came from peripheral blood. Every receptor here comes from a woman aged 25 to 39 with COVID-19, enrolled during active disease.

In this sample, this clone turned up once. The chain uses TRBV18 and TRBJ1-2; D gene uncertain. The CDR3 sequence is 15 residues long. The V end lost 2 bases, the J end lost 0 bases, and 10 bases lay between the germline ends. Germline CDR1 and CDR2: KGHSH and LQKENI. DNA for the CDR3: TGTGCCAGCTCACCAGCGAACAGAGCTAACTATGGCTACACCTTC. This gives the protein CASSPANRANYGYTF.

The rearrangement joins TRBV28 to TRBJ2-7; D perhaps matches TRBD1 (6 bases). The CDR3 consists of 14 residues. Per germline, CDR1 MDHEN and CDR2 SYDVKM. V gave up 4 bases and J gave up 3 bases, with 13 bases separating them. The CDR3 sequence is CASSSSDSYYEQYF. The DNA for the CDR3 is TGTGCCAGCAGTTCATCGGACAGTTACTACGAGCAGTACTTC.

The gene calls are TRBV30 and TRBJ2-2; TRBD2 might be the D (6 bases). The V end was cut by 0 bases, the J end by 8 bases, with 10 bases between. CDR3 length: 13 amino acids. Germline CDR1 is GTSNPN and CDR2 is SVGIG (reference sequence). CDR3 nucleotide sequence: TGTGCCTGGAGTGTTTGGGGGGAGGGGGAGCTGTTTTTT. Protein: CAWSVWGEGELFF.

Worth noting for this clone: This CDR3 is also generated by other DNA sequences in the sample. The J gene is TRBJ2-7, the V gene TRBV28; D remains unclear. This CDR3 region has 12 residues. Germline V gene lookup returns CDR1 MDHEN and CDR2 SYDVKM. V lost 4 bases and J 1 base, leaving 5 bases between the germline ends. CDR3 nucleotide sequence: TGTGCCAGCAGTTCCTCTTCCTACGAGCAGTACTTC. This codes for CASSSSSYEQYF. Full variable domain (rest looked up from reference TRBV28 and TRBJ2-7): DVKVTQSSRYLVKRTGEKVFLECVQDMDHENMFWYRQDPGLGLRLIYFSYDVKMKEKGDIPEGYSVSREKKERFSLILESASTNQTSMYLCASSSSSYEQYFGPGTRLTVT.

The V gene is TRBV9, the J gene TRBJ2-5; TRBD2 matches 7 bases. Per germline, CDR1 SGDLS and CDR2 YYNGEE. CDR3 size: 14 residues. The V segment lost 2 bases and the J segment 1 base; nucleotides outside the gene matches: 2. The CDR3 loop reads CASSVGGFQETQYF. The CDR3, as DNA: TGTGCCAGCAGCGTGGGGGGGTTCCAAGAGACCCAGTACTTC.

This sequence joins TRBV6-5 and TRBJ2-1, with 10 bases aligning to TRBD2. Germline lookup yields CDR1 MNHEY and CDR2 SVGAGI. Germline trimming cut 0 bases from V and 10 bases from J; bases unmatched to any gene: 6. The CDR3 length is 15 residues. This CDR3 reads CASSYSASGRTEQFF. CDR3 coding DNA: TGTGCCAGCAGTTACTCCGCTAGCGGGAGAACCGAGCAGTTCTTC.

This sequence joins TRBV5-1 and TRBJ2-2; 12 bases line up with TRBD2. In germline, CDR1 is SGHRS, CDR2 YFSETQ. The CDR3 spans 17 residues. Germline trimming cut 0 bases from V and 2 bases from J; bases unmatched to any gene: 2. CDR3 in amino acids: CASSLGTSGTNTGELFF. In nucleotides, the CDR3 is TGCGCCAGCAGCTTGGGGACTAGCGGGACAAACACCGGGGAGCTGTTTTTT.

V gene TRBV2 combines with J gene TRBJ1-4; D is possibly TRBD1 (5 bases). The CDR3 length is 14 residues. V lost 4 bases and J lost 7, with 13 bases in between. In germline, CDR1 is SNHLY, CDR2 FYNNEI. CDR3 residues: CASSAGTGFEKLFF. CDR3 nucleotide sequence: TGTGCCAGCAGTGCTGGGACTGGCTTTGAAAAACTGTTTTTT.

This chain uses TRBV2 with TRBJ1-5; 7 bases agree with TRBD1. The junction had 8 bases not matched to a gene; V was cut back by 3 bases and J by 6 bases. The CDR3 sequence is 15 residues long. CDR1 is SNHLY and CDR2 is FYNNEI in the germline V gene. The CDR3 reads CASSDPGTASQPQHF. The CDR3 bases are TGTGCCAGCAGTGATCCGGGGACAGCCAGTCAGCCCCAGCATTTT.

The CDR3 DNA is TGCGCCAGCAGCCCCACTCCAGGGGTTACGACCGAAGCTTTCTTT. Encoded protein: CASSPTPGVTTEAFF. The V and J genes are TRBV4-1 and TRBJ1-1; tentatively, D is TRBD1 (6 bases). V lost 4 bases to trimming and J lost 8 bases, with 20 bases between them. Germline loops: CDR1 MGHRA, CDR2 YSYEKL. The CDR3 is 15 amino acids.

The J gene is TRBJ1-5, the V gene TRBV6-5; D perhaps matches TRBD1 (5 bases). The ends were cut back, 5 bases at V and 3 bases at J, with 14 bases in the middle. The CDR3 covers 15 residues. Germline assignment: CDR1 MNHEY and CDR2 SVGAGI. CDR3 nucleotides: TGTGCCAGCAGTAACACAGGTAGCCACAATCAGCCCCAGCATTTT. Protein: CASSNTGSHNQPQHF.

This chain connects TRBV2 to TRBJ2-5; D might be TRBD1 (6 bases). CDR1 and CDR2 from the germline V gene are SNHLY and FYNNEI. The V end lost 6 bases, the J end lost 1 base, and 12 bases lay between the germline ends. CDR3 size: 14 residues. CDR3 protein: CASSKTGLQETQYF. CDR3 nucleotide sequence: TGTGCCAGCAGCAAGACAGGTCTCCAAGAGACCCAGTACTTC.

J is TRBJ2-5 and V is TRBV25-1; 9 bases are a match to TRBD1. The germline V gene encodes CDR1 MGHDK and CDR2 SYGVNS. The J segment lost 5 bases and the V segment lost 6 bases, leaving 7 bases of the junction unmatched. The CDR3 totals 14 residues. CDR3 coding DNA: TGTGCCAGCAGAAGGACAGGGGCAGGGGAGACCCAGTACTTC. Residues: CASRRTGAGETQYF.

The CDR3 DNA is TGCGCCAGCACGGGGTTGAACACTGAAGCTTTCTTT. Encoded protein: CASTGLNTEAFF. V and J are TRBV5-1 and TRBJ1-1; D not resolved. Between the trimmed V and J ends, which lost 6 bases and 0 bases, there was a span of 6 bases. CDR1 SGHRS and CDR2 YFSETQ come from the germline V gene. The CDR3 covers 12 residues.

The chain links TRBV6-2 or TRBV6-3 to TRBJ2-5, with 10 nucleotides matching TRBD1. The V and J ends lost 5 bases and 5 bases, in that order; junction bases with no gene match: 5. This CDR3 is 14 amino acids long. The germline CDR1 and CDR2 sequences are MNHEY and SVGEGT. Here the CDR3 reads CASSDDRGLETQYF. The DNA of the CDR3 is TGTGCCAGCAGTGACGACAGGGGGCTCGAGACCCAGTACTTC.

The V call is TRBV18, the J call TRBJ2-7, with a possible D match to TRBD2 (5 bases). The CDR3 extends over 15 amino acids. Germline V gene data show CDR1 as KGHSH and CDR2 as LQKENI. The germline V and J ends were trimmed by 0 bases and 4 bases, with 13 bases remaining between them. The CDR3, as DNA: TGTGCCAGCTCACCACCGTCGACGGGATTGTACGAGCAGTACTTC. Its protein product is CASSPPSTGLYEQYF.

V gene TRBV2 combines with J gene TRBJ1-2; perhaps TRBD1 as D (6 bases). Germline-derived CDR1 and CDR2 are SNHLY and FYNNEI. V was clipped by 6 bases and J by 3 bases, with 11 bases between them. There are 13 residues in the CDR3. This CDR3 is CASRQGGDYGYTF. Written as DNA, the CDR3 is TGTGCCAGCAGACAGGGTGGTGACTATGGCTACACCTTC.

V gene TRBV5-5 combines with J gene TRBJ1-2; tentatively, D is TRBD1 (5 bases). Deletions cut 4 bases from V and 0 bases from J, with 16 bases between. The V gene's germline CDR1 is SGHKS and CDR2 YYEKEE (reference sequence). The CDR3 runs 16 residues. The CDR3 sequence: CASSQYRQLTNYGYTF. The CDR3 DNA sequence: TGTGCCAGCAGCCAATACCGACAGCTGACTAACTATGGCTACACCTTC.

The sample holds one count of this clone. The chain employs TRBV5-1 and TRBJ2-5; D is ambiguous. The V gene lost 0 bases and the J gene lost 3 bases, with 9 bases spanning the gap. CDR1 is SGHRS and CDR2 is YFSETQ in the germline V gene. This CDR3 region has 14 residues. CDR3 amino acids: CASSLDYFEETQYF. The CDR3 DNA is TGCGCCAGCAGCTTGGACTATTTTGAAGAGACCCAGTACTTC.

CDR3 sequence reads: CAWSRDNSYEQYF. The CDR3 DNA reads as TGTGCCTGGAGTAGGGACAACTCCTACGAGCAGTACTTC. V usage is TRBV30 and J usage is TRBJ2-7, with D perhaps matching TRBD1 (6 bases). CDR1 and CDR2 from the germline V gene are GTSNPN and SVGIG (reference sequence). This CDR3 comprises 13 residues. V was pared by 2 bases and J by 0 bases, with 8 bases between.

This clone showed up just a few times. The chain carries TRBV2 and TRBJ1-5, with D perhaps TRBD1 (6 bases). The CDR3 has 15 amino acids. The germline CDR1 and CDR2 sequences are SNHLY and FYNNEI. Trimming removed 7 bases from V and 0 bases from J, with 13 bases in between. CDR3 residues: CASKRTENSNQPQHF. CDR3 DNA sequence: TGTGCCAGCAAACGGACAGAGAATAGCAATCAGCCCCAGCATTTT.

V and J are TRBV15 and TRBJ2-5, with 7 bases matching TRBD2. Germline-derived CDR1 and CDR2 are LNHNV and YYDKDF (reference sequence). This CDR3 comprises 14 residues. J was trimmed by 1 base and V by 5 bases; bases with no gene match: 4. The CDR3 DNA reads as TGTGCCACCAGCTTAGCGGGCCCCCAAGAGACCCAGTACTTC. It yields the protein CATSLAGPQETQYF.

This sequence joins TRBV19 and TRBJ2-7; 7 bases agree with TRBD1. Germline lookup yields CDR1 LNHDA and CDR2 SQIVND (reference sequence). The CDR3 consists of 13 residues. Trimming cost V 6 bases and J 0 bases; bases outside gene matches: 2. CDR3 amino acids: CASRRTGSYEQYF. DNA of the CDR3: TGTGCCAGTAGAAGGACAGGCTCCTACGAGCAGTACTTC.

The V gene is TRBV7-9, the J gene TRBJ2-5; D perhaps matches TRBD1 (5 bases). V lost 7 bases to trimming and J lost 4 bases, with 10 bases between them. Germline values: CDR1 SEHNR, CDR2 FQNEAQ (reference sequence). The CDR3 spans 12 residues. The chain's CDR3 is CASNTGGETQYF. DNA for the CDR3: TGTGCCAGCAATACAGGCGGAGAGACCCAGTACTTC.

CDR3 sequence (DNA): TGCGCCAGCAGCCCATACAGTCCCGGGACAGGGATGGGTGGCTACACCTTC. Protein: CASSPYSPGTGMGGYTF. The chain employs TRBV5-1 and TRBJ1-2, with TRBD1 matching 9 bases. The CDR3 spans 17 residues. V gave up 4 bases and J gave up 7 bases; unmatched junction bases: 17. Germline V gene sequence: CDR1 SGHRS, CDR2 YFSETQ. The complete variable domain, with remaining parts taken from reference TRBV5-1 and TRBJ1-2, reads KAGVTQTPRYLIKTRGQQVTLSCSPISGHRSVSWYQQTPGQGLQFLFEYFSETQRNKGNFPGRFSGRQFSNSRSEMNVSTLELGDSALYLCASSPYSPGTGMGGYTFGSGTRLTVV.